These T cell receptor beta chains were read from a single sample in a study of blood T cells in healthy people across ages. TCRdb itself ran the 5' RACE reads through MiXCR, one entry per CDR3 protein. This table has around 850,000 distinct CDR3 sequences, approximately 35% appearing once. The sequencing sample was made of blood. The source is a man younger than 35 in good health. CDR3s include the opening cysteine and the closing phenylalanine or tryptophan. The D gene is left open where the match is weak. Not every row has a clone size; where given, it reads once, few, many or a size class.

clone_size	v_call	j_call	d_call	cdr3_nt	cdr3_aa
few	TRBV6-5	TRBJ1-2	TRBD1	TGTGCCAGCAGTTTAGCGAGGACAGGGACTAACTATGGCTACACCTTC	CASSLARTGTNYGYTF
few	TRBV9	TRBJ2-3	-	TGTGCCAGCAGCTCGGGGGGCGATTATGCAGATACGCAGTATTTT	CASSSGGDYADTQYF
-	TRBV10-3	TRBJ1-1	TRBD1	TGTGCCATCTCCCGCTCAGCGACAGGGGGGGATACTGAAGCTTTCTTT	CAISRSATGGDTEAFF
few	TRBV7-2	TRBJ1-2	-	TGTGCCAGCAGCTCCGTAGGCGGACTCTATGGCTACACCTTC	CASSSVGGLYGYTF
few	TRBV5-1	TRBJ2-2	TRBD1	TGCGCCAGCAGCCTCGCATCAGGGGGCGACACCGGGGAGCTGTTTTTT	CASSLASGGDTGELFF
-	TRBV29-1	TRBJ2-5	-	TGCAGCGTCCCGAGAGAGACCCAGTACTTC	CSVPRETQYF
-	TRBV5-6	TRBJ1-5	TRBD1	TGTGCCAGCAGCTATGGGGACAGCATATTAAATCAGCTCCAGCATTTT	CASSYGDSILNQLQHF
few	TRBV9	TRBJ2-1	TRBD2	TGTGCCAGCAGCGAGGGGACTAGCGGTCCTCCCAATGAGCAGTTCTTC	CASSEGTSGPPNEQFF
-	TRBV9	TRBJ2-1	TRBD2	TGTGCCAGCAGCGTAGGAGGAGCGGGGGCCTACAATGAGCAGTTCTTC	CASSVGGAGAYNEQFF
-	TRBV2	TRBJ2-2	-	TGTGCCAGCAGTAACTCGGGGAGAAACACCGGGGAGCTGTTTTTT	CASSNSGRNTGELFF
-	TRBV30	TRBJ2-3	TRBD2	TGTGCCTGGAGTTCTAGCGGCTTCACAGATACGCAGTATTTT	CAWSSSGFTDTQYF
-	TRBV12-3/TRBV12-4	TRBJ1-1	-	TGTGCCAGCGGACCCAGGGGAAGAACTGAAGCTTTCTTT	CASGPRGRTEAFF
-	TRBV30	TRBJ1-3	-	TGTGCCTGGAGCTACACCGACAGAGTTGGAAACACCATATATTTT	CAWSYTDRVGNTIYF
-	TRBV20-1	TRBJ1-5	TRBD1	TGCAGTGCTAGAGATACGGGACAGGGGCAAGGACAGCCCCAGCATTTT	CSARDTGQGQGQPQHF
many	TRBV10-3	TRBJ2-5	TRBD1	TGTGCCATGGGACAGAAAGAGACCCAGTACTTC	CAMGQKETQYF
many	TRBV14	TRBJ1-2	-	TGTGCCAGCAGAAACAGTGGCGATAACTATGGCTACACCTTC	CASRNSGDNYGYTF
-	TRBV12-3/TRBV12-4	TRBJ2-4	-	TGTGCCAGCAGTCACCGGGACCCTAACTCAGCCAAAAACATTCAGTACTTC	CASSHRDPNSAKNIQYF
-	TRBV14	TRBJ2-3	-	TGTGCCAGCAGCCAAGATCTAGCTGGAGATACGCAGTATTTT	CASSQDLAGDTQYF
-	TRBV5-1	TRBJ1-1	TRBD1	TGCGCCAGCAGCTTGGAGGGCTGGACAGGGTCGAACACTGAAGCTTTCTTT	CASSLEGWTGSNTEAFF
-	TRBV3-1	TRBJ2-1	-	TGTGCCAGCCGAACAGGGTACCAAGAGACCCAGTTCTTC	CASRTGYQETQFF
-	TRBV18	TRBJ1-1	-	TGTGCCAGCTCACCAAGTATCGACGTTGAAGCTTTCTTT	CASSPSIDVEAFF
few	TRBV20-1	TRBJ1-5	TRBD1	TGCAGTGCGCCGGTATTCACAGGGGGTAGACAGCCCCAGCATTTT	CSAPVFTGGRQPQHF
-	TRBV28	TRBJ2-6	-	TGTGCCAGCAGTTTGGCGAACACGCCGCTCCTGACTTTC	CASSLANTPLLTF
many	TRBV12-3/TRBV12-4	TRBJ2-3	-	TGTGCCAGCAGACTCAGGGGGGGAGATACGCAGTATTTT	CASRLRGGDTQYF
-	TRBV20-1	TRBJ2-7	TRBD1	TGCAGTGCTGCAACTGGGGACAGGGGGTACGAGCAGTACTTC	CSAATGDRGYEQYF
many	TRBV2	TRBJ1-4	TRBD1	TGTGCCAGCAGCACCGGACAGGGGACAACCAATGAAAAACTGTTTTTT	CASSTGQGTTNEKLFF
-	TRBV11-2	TRBJ2-3	-	TGTGCCAGCAGCTTAAAACCAGGGGAGGCAGATACGCAGTATTTT	CASSLKPGEADTQYF
many	TRBV12-3/TRBV12-4	TRBJ1-5	-	TGTGCCAGCAGCCCTCCTAATCAGCCCCAGCATTTT	CASSPPNQPQHF
few	TRBV5-1	TRBJ2-5	-	TGCGCCAGCAGCCGAAATTGGGGCACCCAAGAGACCCAGTACTTC	CASSRNWGTQETQYF
few	TRBV4-1	TRBJ2-3	-	TGCGCCAGCAGCCAAGGGCCAAACACAGATACGCAGTATTTT	CASSQGPNTDTQYF
few	TRBV27	TRBJ1-6	-	TGTGCCAGCAGTTTAAAGTCCGTCGGACGGGTCTCACCCCTCCACTTT	CASSLKSVGRVSPLHF
-	TRBV10-3	TRBJ2-2	TRBD1	TGTGCCATCAGGAAGGACAGGGGGCAATACACCGGGGAGCTGTTTTTT	CAIRKDRGQYTGELFF
-	TRBV30	TRBJ1-3	-	TGTGCCTGGAGTGCTACCCCATCTCCACGGGGGCGATACGGAAACACCATATATTTT	CAWSATPSPRGRYGNTIYF
-	TRBV6-5	TRBJ1-1	-	TGTGCCAGCAGTTATAGCCAGGGTAACACTGAAGCTTTCTTT	CASSYSQGNTEAFF
-	TRBV12-3/TRBV12-4	TRBJ2-6	-	TGTGCCAGCAGTTTTGTCCTCTCTGGGGCCAACGTCCTGACTTTC	CASSFVLSGANVLTF
few	TRBV6-6	TRBJ2-3	-	TGTGCCAGCAGTTACTTATTGGGGGGGCAGGATACGCAGTATTTT	CASSYLLGGQDTQYF
-	TRBV13	TRBJ2-7	TRBD1	TGTGCCAGCAGCCCCGGTGCAGGGGGCTTCTACGAGCAGTACTTC	CASSPGAGGFYEQYF
-	TRBV20-1	TRBJ1-1	-	TGCAGTGCTAGGGGGGTGAACCGCAGGGAGGGTTTGCGTCCTGAAGCTTTCTTT	CSARGVNRREGLRPEAFF
few	TRBV27	TRBJ2-7	-	TGTGCCAGCCATATGATAGGTAGATCCTACGAGCAGTACTTC	CASHMIGRSYEQYF
-	TRBV7-2	TRBJ1-2	-	TGTGCCAGCAGCTTAGAGACTTTTGGCTACACCTTC	CASSLETFGYTF
few	TRBV12-3/TRBV12-4	TRBJ1-1	-	TGTGCCAGCAGTTTTTGGAGGATGAACACTGAAGCTTTCTTT	CASSFWRMNTEAFF
-	TRBV28	TRBJ2-5	TRBD1	TGTGCCAGCCTAGGACCGGGGACAGGGGTTGGAGAGACCCAGTACTTC	CASLGPGTGVGETQYF
-	TRBV6-2/TRBV6-3	TRBJ2-1	TRBD2	TGTGCCACGGCCCCAGGGAGGGAACAGTTCTTC	CATAPGREQFF
many	TRBV24-1	TRBJ2-1	-	TGTGCCACCAGTGATTCAGGGGTCAGCTCCTACAATGAGCAGTTCTTC	CATSDSGVSSYNEQFF
-	TRBV30	TRBJ2-3	TRBD1	TGTGCCTGGACGACCGGGACAGTGAACACAGATACGCAGTATTTT	CAWTTGTVNTDTQYF